The 12 T cell receptor beta chains listed next were all sequenced from one sample in a study of identical twins. TCRdb re-called the 5' RACE reads with MiXCR, one entry per CDR3 protein. The data contain approximately 630,000 distinct CDR3 sequences, about 7.1% of them singletons. These sequences were also reported in another study, on yellow fever vaccine responses in identical twins.

The sample comprised PBMCs. The receptors were sampled from a woman younger than 30 in good health.

This clonotype was detected a few times. V gene TRBV20-1 combines with J gene TRBJ2-3; 7 bases align to TRBD2. Trimming at V came to 4 bases and at J to 1 base, leaving 8 bases not matched to a gene. The CDR3 spans 15 residues. Germline loops: CDR1 DFQATT, CDR2 SNEGSKA (reference sequence). CDR3 DNA: TGCAGTGCTACTCTAGCGGAGAAAGGCACAGATACGCAGTATTTT. It encodes CSATLAEKGTDTQYF.

This clonotype has at least ten counts. This rearrangement joins TRBV11-2 to TRBJ2-2; TRBD2 might be the D (5 bases). This CDR3 comprises 13 residues. Trimming cost V 8 bases and J 1 base, with 8 bases left between them. Germline assignment: CDR1 SGHAT and CDR2 FQNNGV. The DNA for the CDR3 is TGTGCCAGCTTACTAGTGAACACCGGGGAGCTGTTTTTT. Its protein product is CASLLVNTGELFF.

This clonotype was seen at least ten times. The chain joins TRBV29-1 to TRBJ2-3; TRBD1 matches 7 bases. With 8 bases clipped from V and 1 base from J, the junction kept 3 bases outside the gene matches. The CDR3 is 12 amino acids. CDR1 is SQVTM, CDR2 ANQGSEA, per germline. CDR3 amino acids: CSFGQGTDTQYF. CDR3 DNA sequence: TGCAGCTTCGGACAGGGCACAGATACGCAGTATTTT.

The rearrangement uses TRBV20-1 and TRBJ2-7, with D possibly TRBD2 on 5 matching bases. V was clipped by 1 base and J by 4 bases, with 11 bases between them. Germline values: CDR1 DFQATT, CDR2 SNEGSKA (reference sequence). The CDR3 totals 13 residues. CDR3 region: CSARGTSGYEQYF. CDR3 bases: TGCAGTGCTAGAGGTACTAGTGGGTACGAGCAGTACTTC.

This clonotype was counted many times. The gene calls are TRBV5-1 and TRBJ1-6; 7 bases agree with TRBD1. The germline gives CDR1 SGHRS, CDR2 YFSETQ. The CDR3 spans 15 residues. V was clipped by 3 bases and J by 7 bases; unmatched bases: 7. For the CDR3, the DNA is TGCGCCAGCAGCTCTCCGGGACAGACCAATTCACCCCTCCACTTT. Its translation is CASSSPGQTNSPLHF.

This clonotype was seen ten or more times. The chain carries TRBV11-2 and TRBJ2-5, with TRBD2 matching over 7 bases. This CDR3 has 14 residues. CDR1 SGHAT and CDR2 FQNNGV come from the germline V gene. With V trimmed by 5 bases and J by 4 bases, 7 bases remained unmatched. CDR3 region: CASSQMGGVETQYF. In DNA, the CDR3 is TGTGCCAGCAGCCAGATGGGGGGGGTAGAGACCCAGTACTTC.

This clonotype was found a few times. The chain recombines TRBV6-2 or TRBV6-3 with TRBJ2-3, with D possibly being TRBD2 (6 bases). The V and J ends lost 3 bases and 5 bases respectively, with 21 bases between them. The CDR3 contains 17 residues. Germline CDR1 MNHEY, CDR2 SVGEGT. CDR3 DNA sequence: TGTGCCAGCAGTTATGGCCTAGGCGGGGTTGGAGGAGATACGCAGTATTTT. Residues: CASSYGLGGVGGDTQYF.

The rearrangement joins TRBV20-1 to TRBJ2-5; tentative D call: TRBD1 (6 bases). Germline V lookup: CDR1 DFQATT, CDR2 SNEGSKA (reference sequence). The V end was cut by 1 base, the J end by 1 base, with 13 bases between. The CDR3 loop spans 15 amino acids. As DNA, the CDR3 is TGCAGTGCTAGAGCTGGGGGCCGCCCCCAAGAGACCCAGTACTTC. Translating gives CSARAGGRPQETQYF.

This clonotype was seen more than once but under ten times. The gene calls are TRBV2 and TRBJ2-7, with D perhaps matching TRBD1 (6 bases). Between the trimmed V and J ends, which lost 8 bases and 0 bases, there was a span of 11 bases. CDR3 length: 13 residues. Germline V lookup: CDR1 SNHLY, CDR2 FYNNEI. The chain's CDR3 is CASGWDNSYEQYV. The CDR3 DNA is TGTGCCAGCGGCTGGGACAACTCCTACGAGCAGTACGTC.

This clonotype was detected ten times or more. The J gene is TRBJ1-2, the V gene TRBV7-9; D remains unclear. This CDR3 contains 16 residues. Trimming stripped 5 bases from V and 1 base from J, with 17 bases between. Germline-derived CDR1 and CDR2 are SEHNR and FQNEAQ (reference sequence). Here the CDR3 DNA reads TGTGCCAGCAGCCAACCCGGAGACGCTGGTAACTATGGCTACACCTTC. Amino acid sequence: CASSQPGDAGNYGYTF.

This chain links TRBV10-3 with TRBJ1-3; maybe TRBD1 (5 bases). This CDR3 spans 17 amino acids. V was clipped by 4 bases and J by 5 bases, with 21 bases between them. Germline CDR1 is ENHRY and CDR2 is SYGVKD. CDR3 residues: CAISVAPVETVRNTIYF. Written as DNA, the CDR3 is TGTGCCATCAGTGTGGCCCCGGTTGAGACAGTCAGAAACACCATATATTTT.

The CDR3 sequence is CASSHNSKHEQYF. The CDR3, as DNA: TGCGCCAGCAGCCATAACAGCAAACACGAGCAGTACTTC. This chain joins TRBV5-1 and TRBJ2-7; D ambiguous. CDR1 is SGHRS, CDR2 YFSETQ, per germline. This CDR3 spans 13 amino acids. Trimming took off 4 bases at V and 5 bases at J, with 13 bases between the two ends.